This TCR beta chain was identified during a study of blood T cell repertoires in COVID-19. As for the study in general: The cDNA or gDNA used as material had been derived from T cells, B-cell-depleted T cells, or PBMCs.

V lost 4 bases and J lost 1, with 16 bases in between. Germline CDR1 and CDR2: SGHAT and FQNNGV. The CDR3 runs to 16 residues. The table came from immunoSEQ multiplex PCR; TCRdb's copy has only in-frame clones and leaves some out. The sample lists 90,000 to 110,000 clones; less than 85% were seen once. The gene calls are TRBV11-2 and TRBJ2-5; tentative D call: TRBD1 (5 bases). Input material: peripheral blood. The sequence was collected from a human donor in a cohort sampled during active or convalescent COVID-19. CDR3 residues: CASSSLGRTSQETQYF. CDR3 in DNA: TGTGCCAGCAGCTCCCTCGGTCGGACATCCCAAGAGACCCAGTACTTC.